This T cell receptor beta chain emerged from a study of blood T cell repertoires in COVID-19. Only in-frame clones appear in the TCRdb table, and some are missing; sequencing was by immunoSEQ multiplex PCR. The sample holds 450,000 to 500,000 clones, about nine tenths seen once. V shed 3 bases, J shed 7 bases, and the junction held 7 bases outside the gene matches. The CDR3 sequence is 16 residues long. Germline values: CDR1 MDHEN, CDR2 SYDVKM. The chain links TRBV28 to TRBJ1-6, with TRBD1 identical over 9 bases. This clonotype was obtained from a woman aged 18-29 years who had recovered from COVID-19. The sample consisted of PBMCs or T cells enriched from blood (not recorded which). The CDR3 loop is CASSLTGTGWNSPLHF. CDR3 bases: TGTGCCAGCAGTTTGACCGGGACAGGGTGGAATTCACCCCTCCACTTT.